Sequencing of this T cell receptor (beta chain) was carried out in a study of blood T cell repertoires in COVID-19. As for the study in general: From the United States, Italy and Spain came samples of acute and convalescent COVID-19. From T cells, B-cell-depleted T cells, or PBMCs came the material, which was cDNA or gDNA.

This clone was observed a few times. This CDR3 comprises 14 residues. The V gene lost 3 bases and the J gene lost 0 bases, with 5 bases spanning the gap. The germline gives CDR1 LNHDA, CDR2 SQIVND (reference sequence). In the original workflow: Reference gene primer amplification gave estimated nucleated cell counts. Clones were read by immunoSEQ multiplex PCR, and TCRdb kept only the in-frame ones, dropping some. V, J and clone size are those of that table, while D and trimming were read from the DNA. The table includes 200,000 to 300,000 clones, roughly 84% detected once. The TCR was taken from a man in his 60s with acute or convalescent COVID-19. The specimen was peripheral blood. This chain uses TRBV19 with TRBJ1-4; D is unresolved. The CDR3 DNA is TGTGCCAGTAGTATCTTTACAACTAATGAAAAACTGTTTTTT. Protein product: CASSIFTTNEKLFF.